One and the same sample provided the 3 T cell receptor beta chains below, sequenced in a study of Graves' ophthalmopathy and Graves' hyperthyroidism (dated by TCRdb to the late 2010s). Sequencing instrument: Illumina HiSeq 2000. For repertoire sequencing, TCR beta CDR3 regions were amplified from RNA transcripts. The first round was an RT-PCR using HTBI primers with the Qiagen OneStep RT-PCR kit, and this first round was followed by a second-round multiplex PCR, then size selection and purification. TCRdb reran the public reads through fastp at Q25 and MiXCR, keeping productive beta chains. Every entry covers one CDR3 protein and lists the most common genes and DNA from its rows. The sample has roughly 410,000 distinct CDR3 sequences on record, over 15% of them singletons. The ten most abundant clones make up roughly 7% of the sample. The sample taken for sequencing was peripheral blood. The receptors here all came from a woman aged 18 to 35 with stable Graves' hyperthyroidism. Donor details come from another sample of the same person, matched by shared clones.

At least ten counts were recorded for this clonotype. V gene TRBV7-2 combines with J gene TRBJ1-2; possibly TRBD1 for D (6 bases). Trimming removed 2 bases from V and 1 base from J, with 14 bases in between. Per germline, CDR1 SGHTA and CDR2 FQGNSA. The CDR3 runs to 16 residues. The CDR3 region is CASSLSGTTVNYGYTF. The CDR3 DNA reads TGTGCCAGCAGCTTAAGCGGGACAACCGTTAACTATGGCTACACCTTC.

This clonotype appeared many times. The chain joins TRBV12-3 or TRBV12-4 to TRBJ2-5; weak D call: TRBD2 (6 bases). The CDR3 is 13 residues long. Trimming shortened V by 6 bases and J by 0 bases, and 8 bases separated the two germline ends. CDR3 sequence reads: CASSRDYQETQYF. The CDR3, as DNA: TGTGCCAGCAGCCGGGACTACCAAGAGACCCAGTACTTC.

The table lists this clonotype with many counts. V gene TRBV5-1 combines with J gene TRBJ1-6; tentatively, D is TRBD1 (5 bases). Germline values: CDR1 SGHRS, CDR2 YFSETQ. The length of the CDR3 is 16 residues. Deletions cut 1 base from V and 9 bases from J, with 17 bases between. The DNA of the CDR3 is TGCGCCAGCAGCTTGTTCTCCGACAGTGTAGGTTCACCCCTCCACTTT. Translation: CASSLFSDSVGSPLHF.